Shown below are 28 T cell receptor beta chains from a single sample sequenced in a study of PD-1 blockade in classical Hodgkin lymphoma. Sequencing was performed with immunoSEQ multiplex PCR; in TCRdb, only in-frame clones are kept and a portion is missing. Found here are 41,000 or so clones, about 70% of them singletons; the top ten hold about a fifth. After autologous stem cell transplantation all patients relapsed, and prior brentuximab vedotin exposure differed between cohorts. The sequencing here drew on peripheral blood mononuclear cells (PBMCs), taken at baseline. The receptors shown here come from a human donor with classical Hodgkin lymphoma.

The V and J genes are TRBV19 and TRBJ2-3; a weak D match, TRBD1 (6 bases). V was shortened by 5 bases and J by 3 bases, with 9 bases between the two germline ends. CDR3 length equals 13 residues. CDR1 is LNHDA and CDR2 is SQIVND in the germline V gene (reference sequence). This CDR3 reads CASSDRKTDTQYF. Written as DNA, the CDR3 is TGTGCCAGTAGTGACAGGAAAACAGATACGCAGTATTTT.

The chain joins TRBV19 to TRBJ1-2, with D possibly TRBD1 on 5 matching bases. The V end was cut by 7 bases, the J end by 8 bases, with 17 bases between. Germline V gene lookup returns CDR1 LNHDA and CDR2 SQIVND (reference sequence). The CDR3 sequence is 13 residues long. CDR3 amino acids: CASKAHGTTGYTF. The CDR3 DNA reads as TGTGCCAGTAAAGCCCACGGGACGACGGGCTACACCTTC.

The chain links TRBV5-1 to TRBJ2-1, with 7 bases matching TRBD2. Germline trimming cut 1 base from V and 1 base from J; bases unmatched to any gene: 2. Germline V gene data show CDR1 as SGHRS and CDR2 as YFSETQ. The CDR3 is 15 amino acids. Here the CDR3 reads CASSLRGESYNEQFF. CDR3 DNA sequence: TGCGCCAGCAGCTTGCGGGGGGAGTCCTACAATGAGCAGTTCTTC.

This clone was recorded once. The rearrangement uses TRBV19 and TRBJ1-1; weak D call: TRBD1 (6 bases). Trimming shortened V by 6 bases and J by 6 bases, and 14 bases separated the two germline ends. This CDR3 region has 13 residues. Germline values: CDR1 LNHDA, CDR2 SQIVND (reference sequence). CDR3 DNA: TGTGCCAGTAGCACCAAGGGGGGGGCTGAAGCTTTCTTT. Its protein is CASSTKGGAEAFF.

This clone showed up just once. The chain combines TRBV9 with TRBJ2-3; D gene uncertain. CDR1 and CDR2 from the germline V gene are SGDLS and YYNGEE. V lost 3 bases, J lost 3 bases, and 11 bases lay in between. The CDR3 runs 14 residues. The CDR3 coding sequence is TGTGCCAGCAGCGCCCGACTGGTGACAGATACGCAGTATTTT. As protein: CASSARLVTDTQYF.

The genes are TRBV6-6 and TRBJ1-3; 10 bases map to TRBD1. J was trimmed by 4 bases and V by 4 bases; bases with no gene match: 7. The CDR3 length is 16 residues. Per germline, CDR1 MNHNY and CDR2 SVGAGI (reference sequence). The DNA for the CDR3 is TGTGCCAGCAGTTTCCGACAGGGGGCTTCGGGAAACACCATATATTTT. Residues: CASSFRQGASGNTIYF.

The rearrangement uses TRBV6-5 and TRBJ2-1; 10 bases map to TRBD1. Germline lookup yields CDR1 MNHEY and CDR2 SVGAGI. V shed 2 bases and J 4 bases; nucleotides not matched to a gene: 5. This CDR3 is built from 16 residues. The DNA for the CDR3 is TGTGCCAGCAGTTACCCCCGGACAGGGGGATACAATGAGCAGTTCTTC. Amino acids: CASSYPRTGGYNEQFF.

This clone has just one count. This chain links TRBV7-9 with TRBJ2-2, with 7 nucleotides matching TRBD2. The length of the CDR3 is 14 residues. With V trimmed by 5 bases and J by 7 bases, 7 bases remained unmatched. Germline V gene sequence: CDR1 SEHNR, CDR2 FQNEAQ (reference sequence). This CDR3 reads CASSLPRGDGELFF. CDR3 nucleotides: TGTGCCAGCAGCCTTCCCCGGGGGGACGGGGAGCTGTTTTTT.

This chain connects TRBV6-1 to TRBJ2-5, with a possible D match to TRBD1 (5 bases). The CDR3 consists of 14 residues. The V and J ends lost 4 bases and 3 bases respectively, with 12 bases between them. The germline CDR1 and CDR2 sequences are MNHNS and SASEGT. DNA of the CDR3: TGTGCCAGCAGTGTAATCAGGGTGAAAGAGACCCAGTACTTC. Its protein is CASSVIRVKETQYF.

This rearrangement joins TRBV15 to TRBJ2-2; D tentatively fits TRBD1 or TRBD2 (6 bases each). V lost 9 bases, J lost 3 bases, and 14 bases lay in between. There are 14 residues in the CDR3. Germline V gives CDR1 LNHNV, CDR2 YYDKDF (reference sequence). CDR3 DNA sequence: TGTGCCACTATAGGGGGGAGTTACACCGGGGAGCTGTTTTTT. Amino acid sequence: CATIGGSYTGELFF.

The rearrangement uses TRBV27 and TRBJ2-2; D is undetermined. Germline V CDR1 and CDR2: MNHEY, SMNVEV (reference sequence). The CDR3 is 16 residues long. V dropped 4 bases and J dropped 1 base, with 13 bases sitting between them. CDR3 nucleotides: TGTGCCAGCAGTTCCAGACTCCTGATGAACACCGGGGAGCTGTTTTTT. Translating gives CASSSRLLMNTGELFF.

V and J are TRBV10-3 and TRBJ2-1; 7 nucleotides line up with TRBD1. The germline CDR1 and CDR2 sequences are ENHRY and SYGVKD. This CDR3 has 13 amino acids. The junction had 8 bases not matched to a gene; V was cut back by 6 bases and J by 9 bases. CDR3 sequence (DNA): TGTGCCATCAGCTACGACCCAGGGGGTGAGCAGTTCTTC. As protein: CAISYDPGGEQFF.

This rearrangement joins TRBV5-6 to TRBJ1-1, with TRBD1 as a possible D gene (6 bases). The CDR3 is 15 amino acids. Germline V gene data show CDR1 as SGHDT and CDR2 as YYEEEE. V lost 0 bases, J lost 8 bases, and 17 bases lay in between. The CDR3 region is CASSLDWQGTPEAFF. The CDR3 DNA reads TGTGCCAGCAGCTTGGACTGGCAGGGGACCCCAGAAGCTTTCTTT. Using reference TRBV5-6 and TRBJ1-1 for the parts outside the CDR3, the full variable domain is DAGVTQSPTHLIKTRGQQVTLRCSPKSGHDTVSWYQQALGQGPQFIFQYYEEEERQRGNFPDRFSGHQFPNYSSELNVNALLLGDSALYLCASSLDWQGTPEAFFGQGTRLTVV.

The chain combines TRBV27 with TRBJ2-7, with D possibly being TRBD1 (6 bases). This CDR3 contains 15 residues. Trimming left V 3 bases short and J 4 bases short, with 16 bases between. The V gene's germline CDR1 is MNHEY and CDR2 SMNVEV (reference sequence). The CDR3 DNA reads as TGTGCCAGCAGTTTCTTCGGAAAGGGGGAATACGAGCAGTACTTC. This codes for CASSFFGKGEYEQYF.

This sequence joins TRBV7-9 and TRBJ2-1; D is ambiguous. The CDR3 extends over 8 amino acids. Germline CDR1 SEHNR, CDR2 FQNEAQ (reference sequence). Between the trimmed V and J ends, which lost 4 bases and 14 bases, there was a span of 3 bases. In DNA form, the CDR3 reads TGTGCCAGCAGCTCCGAGTTCTTC. Translated, it gives CASSSEFF.

There are a few counts of this clone. The gene calls are TRBV30 and TRBJ2-2; 14 positions match TRBD2. Germline V gene lookup returns CDR1 GTSNPN and CDR2 SVGIG (reference sequence). The CDR3 loop spans 17 amino acids. V was pared by 3 bases and J by 6 bases, with 9 bases of the junction left unmatched. CDR3 coding DNA: TGTGCCTGGAGGGGGACTAGCGGGAGAGTAGGGGCCGGGGAGCTGTTTTTT. Amino acid sequence: CAWRGTSGRVGAGELFF.

CDR3 nucleotides: TGTGCCAGCAGTTACTGGCGCCTCACAGATACGCAGTATTTT. Encoded protein: CASSYWRLTDTQYF. The rearrangement links TRBV6-6 to TRBJ2-3, with D unresolved. V was cut by 1 base and J by 2 bases, with 7 bases left in between. Per germline, CDR1 MNHNY and CDR2 SVGAGI (reference sequence). This CDR3 has 14 amino acids.

The rearrangement joins TRBV6-1 to TRBJ1-2; TRBD1 agrees at 7 bases. J was trimmed by 2 bases and V by 0 bases; bases with no gene match: 3. CDR1 and CDR2 from the germline V gene are MNHNS and SASEGT. The CDR3 runs to 15 residues. CDR3 sequence reads: CASSEAGTANYGYTF. CDR3 in DNA: TGTGCCAGCAGTGAAGCCGGGACAGCGAACTATGGCTACACCTTC.

The table lists this clone with a few counts. The genes are TRBV19 and TRBJ1-1; 7 nucleotides line up with TRBD1. Trimming cost V 3 bases and J 4 bases; bases outside gene matches: 8. Germline lookup yields CDR1 LNHDA and CDR2 SQIVND (reference sequence). CDR3 size: 15 residues. The CDR3 region is CASSMGTGAGTEAFF. CDR3 nucleotide sequence: TGTGCCAGTAGTATGGGAACAGGGGCGGGCACTGAAGCTTTCTTT.

Written as DNA, the CDR3 is TGTGCCAGTACCTGGGACAGGGGCGGGGAGCTGTTTTTT. Translating gives CASTWDRGGELFF. The chain joins TRBV19 to TRBJ2-2; 10 nucleotides match TRBD1. Per germline, CDR1 LNHDA and CDR2 SQIVND (reference sequence). V was pared by 7 bases and J by 7 bases, with 3 bases of the junction left unmatched. The CDR3 length is 13 residues.

The V and J genes are TRBV5-1 and TRBJ2-3; the D is unclear. The CDR3 spans 13 residues. V was pared by 4 bases and J by 6 bases, with 12 bases between. Germline V lookup: CDR1 SGHRS, CDR2 YFSETQ. The CDR3 loop is CASSTRLSDTQYF. CDR3 nucleotide sequence: TGCGCCAGCAGCACAAGATTGAGTGATACGCAGTATTTT.

This chain joins TRBV5-1 and TRBJ1-1, with a weak D call TRBD1 (6 bases). The CDR3 loop spans 16 amino acids. CDR1 and CDR2 (germline): SGHRS, YFSETQ. Trimming shortened V by 4 bases and J by 6 bases, and 22 bases separated the two germline ends. CDR3 sequence (DNA): TGCGCCAGCAGCCCGGGACAAGGATATCGAAGCCCTGAAGCTTTCTTT. Protein product: CASSPGQGYRSPEAFF. The full variable domain, completed using reference TRBV5-1 and TRBJ1-1, is KAGVTQTPRYLIKTRGQQVTLSCSPISGHRSVSWYQQTPGQGLQFLFEYFSETQRNKGNFPGRFSGRQFSNSRSEMNVSTLELGDSALYLCASSPGQGYRSPEAFFGQGTRLTVV.

This chain joins TRBV19 and TRBJ2-5, with 7 bases fitting TRBD2. Germline V lookup: CDR1 LNHDA, CDR2 SQIVND (reference sequence). There are 14 residues in the CDR3. V trimming: 6 bases; J trimming: 5 bases; junction bases outside the gene matches: 9. The DNA of the CDR3 is TGTGCCAGTAGGTCTAGCGGAGGGTGGGAGACCCAGTACTTC. Its protein is CASRSSGGWETQYF. Complete variable domain (other parts from reference TRBV19 and TRBJ2-5): DGGITQSPKYLFRKEGQNVTLSCEQNLNHDAMYWYRQDPGQGLRLIYYSQIVNDFQKGDIAEGYSVSREKKESFPLTVTSAQKNPTAFYLCASRSSGGWETQYFGPGTRLLVL.

This clone has a handful of counts. This chain joins TRBV7-9 and TRBJ2-1; 9 nucleotides match TRBD2. CDR3 size: 16 residues. The J segment lost 9 bases and the V segment lost 0 bases, leaving 9 bases of the junction unmatched. From germline, CDR1 is SEHNR and CDR2 FQNEAQ (reference sequence). CDR3 sequence: CASSLAASGESGEQFF. CDR3 sequence (DNA): TGTGCCAGCAGCTTAGCCGCTAGCGGGGAGTCTGGTGAGCAGTTCTTC.

CDR3 residues: CASSLALALPRTQYF. CDR3 nucleotide sequence: TGTGCCAGCAGCTTAGCCCTTGCACTTCCTCGGACGCAGTATTTT. The chain links TRBV7-9 to TRBJ2-3, with D hard to call. The CDR3 contains 15 residues. Trimming removed 0 bases at V and 9 bases at J, with 16 bases between. From germline, CDR1 is SEHNR and CDR2 FQNEAQ (reference sequence).

The chain couples TRBV7-2 to TRBJ2-7; 9 bases match TRBD1. This CDR3 spans 15 amino acids. Germline V gene sequence: CDR1 SGHTA, CDR2 FQGNSA. After removal of 2 bases from V and 4 bases from J, the junction contained 6 bases not matched to a gene. The DNA for the CDR3 is TGTGCCAGCAGCTTATCGGGGACAGGGTCGTACGAGCAGTACTTC. This translates into CASSLSGTGSYEQYF.

The chain joins TRBV6-6 to TRBJ1-5; a possible D gene is TRBD1 (6 bases). V was clipped by 6 bases and J by 9 bases, with 9 bases between them. Germline CDR1 and CDR2: MNHNY and SVGAGI (reference sequence). The CDR3 is made up of 11 amino acids. The CDR3 sequence: CASSKQGPQHF. The CDR3 DNA follows: TGTGCCAGCAGCAAACAGGGGCCCCAGCATTTT.

The gene calls are TRBV29-1 and TRBJ2-1, with a tentative D call TRBD1 (6 bases). Germline V gene lookup returns CDR1 SQVTM and CDR2 ANQGSEA. V lost 7 bases and J 1 base, leaving 14 bases between the germline ends. This CDR3 comprises 14 residues. In DNA, the CDR3 is TGCAGCGATACGACAAGGGGGTCCTACAATGAGCAGTTCTTC. This translates into CSDTTRGSYNEQFF.